This T cell receptor (beta chain) is from a study of cytomegalovirus exposure and HLA in healthy donors. Turning to the study itself: Early released data comprised approximately 85 million unique TCRs from HLA-typed donors. Study-level results: In vitro confirmation showed three CMV-associated chains to be CMV antigen specific. The productive fraction for most TCR beta V segments was about 90% or about 30% in an earlier analysis. 150 to 200 TCR beta chains were listed as cytomegalovirus-associated.

The germline V gene encodes CDR1 KGHSH and CDR2 LQKENI. V lost 2 bases and J lost 6, with 13 bases in between. The CDR3 contains 14 residues. In the case of this clone: As yet, its antigen is unknown.

Vbeta (60) and Jbeta (13) primers were used in the PCR. Assay used: immunoSEQ multiplex PCR; TCRdb lists only in-frame clones, some missing. The sample consists of 150,000 to 200,000 clones, 84% of them appearing once. The clonotype was recovered from a boy under 18 in good health and CMV-seronegative. Sequencing input: PBMCs. The chain uses TRBV18 and TRBJ1-2; D is perhaps TRBD1 (5 bases). CDR3 residues: CASSPLGHENGYTF. CDR3 bases: TGTGCCAGCTCACCATTAGGACACGAGAATGGCTACACCTTC.